A selection of T cell receptor beta chains follows, all from one sample in a study of cytomegalovirus exposure and HLA in healthy donors. Here immunoSEQ multiplex PCR was the method, and the copy in TCRdb shows in-frame clones only, minus some. The table has some 190,000 clones, more than 75% seen once. Specimen: PBMCs. Receptors originate from a woman aged 25 to 45 in good health and CMV-seropositive. Both conserved end residues are part of each CDR3. Each record gives: D gene, J gene, V gene, clone size, CDR3 protein, CDR3 DNA. The D gene is left open where the match is weak. Clone sizes are given selectively: once, few, many, or a class where the clone is expanded.

TRBD1 TRBJ1-6 TRBV5-4 once CASSPGTGGFRRNSPLHF TGTGCCAGCAGCCCCGGGACAGGAGGGTTCCGGAGGAATTCACCCCTCCACTTT
TRBD2 TRBJ2-3 TRBV10-1 once CASRPSGTDTQYF TGCGCCAGCAGGCCTAGCGGGACAGATACGCAGTATTTT
NA TRBJ2-3 TRBV27 NA CASSSTGETQYF TGTGCCAGCAGCTCTACCGGGGAAACGCAGTATTTT
TRBD1 TRBJ2-5 TRBV5-1 NA CASSLGQGGFQETQYF TGCGCCAGCAGCTTAGGACAGGGCGGATTCCAAGAGACCCAGTACTTC
NA TRBJ2-3 TRBV28 NA CASSSSPSIRTVYTDTQYF TGTGCCAGCAGCTCCAGCCCTTCCATCAGGACAGTGTACACAGATACGCAGTATTTT
NA TRBJ1-2 TRBV10-2 NA CASSEFLQGSYGYTF TGCGCCAGCAGTGAGTTCCTTCAAGGGAGCTATGGCTACACCTTC
TRBD2 TRBJ2-5 TRBV6-5 few CASGLAGGVKTQYF TGTGCCAGCGGTTTAGCGGGCGGGGTGAAGACCCAGTACTTC
TRBD1 TRBJ2-3 TRBV27 NA CASSLLAGTGGTDTQYF TGTGCCAGCAGTTTGCTCGCCGGGACAGGGGGCACAGATACGCAGTATTTT
NA TRBJ1-4 TRBV5-1 NA CASKTGQTTNEKLFF TGCGCCAGCAAGACAGGCCAAACAACTAATGAAAAACTGTTTTTT
NA TRBJ2-4 TRBV12-1 NA CASSFLPVRNIQYF TGTGCCAGCAGCTTTCTGCCGGTGAGAAACATTCAGTACTTC
NA TRBJ1-4 TRBV4-1 NA CASSLRGRGVETNEKLFF TGCGCCAGCAGCCTTCGGGGTCGGGGTGTGGAAACTAATGAAAAACTGTTTTTT